Presented here are 16 T cell receptor beta chains from one specimen sequenced in a study of CD8+ T cells in alopecia areata. Extraction and reverse transcription of RNA yielded cDNA as the sequencing template. The method was immunoSEQ multiplex PCR; TCRdb's version includes in-frame clones alone and lacks a portion of them. The top ten hold approximately 34% of the sample, which has 110,000 to 150,000 clones, roughly 60% seen once. Sequences were obtained from CD8+ T cells sorted from blood. All receptors derive from a human donor in good health.

The rearrangement links TRBV4-1 to TRBJ2-7; 8 bases agree with TRBD1. The junction had 9 bases not matched to a gene; V was cut back by 0 bases and J by 2 bases. The CDR3 consists of 17 residues. The germline CDR1 and CDR2 sequences are MGHRA and YSYEKL. The CDR3: CASSQDSAGTGAYEQYF. The CDR3 DNA follows: TGCGCCAGCAGCCAAGACAGCGCCGGGACAGGAGCCTACGAGCAGTACTTC.

This clone was seen only a few times. This chain links TRBV5-1 with TRBJ1-2; D not certain. Looked up from germline, CDR1 is SGHRS and CDR2 is YFSETQ. V was trimmed by 5 bases and J by 6 bases, leaving 14 bases between them. The CDR3 sequence is 13 residues long. The CDR3 DNA reads as TGCGCCAGCAGGAATAACGAACGAGATGGCTACACCTTC. Encoded protein: CASRNNERDGYTF.

Only a few counts were recorded for this clone. The chain is built from TRBV4-1 and TRBJ2-1; TRBD2 matches at 10 bases. Germline V gene sequence: CDR1 MGHRA, CDR2 YSYEKL. Unmatched junction bases numbered 9, after V lost 4 bases and J lost 9 bases. The CDR3 length is 15 residues. The DNA for the CDR3 is TGCGCCAGCAGCCCATTAGCGGGAGGTTTACTTGAGCAGTTCTTC. Its protein is CASSPLAGGLLEQFF.

This chain joins TRBV4-1 and TRBJ1-3, with D unclear. The CDR3 loop spans 13 amino acids. The germline gives CDR1 MGHRA, CDR2 YSYEKL. Trimming left V 3 bases short and J 7 bases short, with 10 bases between. This CDR3 is CASSHRLENTIYF. Here the CDR3 DNA reads TGCGCCAGCAGCCATAGGCTCGAGAACACCATATATTTT.

As concerns this clone: Other DNA sequences of this sample code for an identical CDR3. The gene calls are TRBV29-1 and TRBJ2-1; 7 nucleotides line up with TRBD1. CDR3 size: 12 residues. V was clipped by 6 bases and J by 4 bases; unmatched bases: 3. Germline assignment: CDR1 SQVTM and CDR2 ANQGSEA. The CDR3 is CSVETGYNEQFF. For the CDR3, the DNA is TGCAGCGTCGAGACAGGGTACAATGAGCAGTTCTTC.

The chain joins TRBV7-9 to TRBJ2-5, with D maybe TRBD2 (5 bases). The CDR3 totals 17 residues. Per germline, CDR1 SEHNR and CDR2 FQNEAQ (reference sequence). V was shortened by 6 bases and J by 1 base, with 21 bases between the two germline ends. The CDR3 nucleotides read TGTGCCAGCAGACCGAACCCGGGGATCGGGTTCCAAGAGACCCAGTACTTC. Its protein product is CASRPNPGIGFQETQYF.

The chain joins TRBV7-9 to TRBJ2-7; 7 bases match TRBD2. The CDR3 is 16 amino acids. The V gene's germline CDR1 is SEHNR and CDR2 FQNEAQ (reference sequence). J lost 0 bases, V lost 5 bases, and 10 bases had no gene match. The CDR3 reads CASSPLAGSSSYEQYF. The CDR3 region has the DNA TGTGCCAGCAGCCCCTTAGCGGGTTCGAGCTCCTACGAGCAGTACTTC.

This clone came up once. The V call is TRBV5-4, the J call TRBJ2-4, with D perhaps TRBD2 (6 bases). This CDR3 has 16 amino acids. In germline, CDR1 is SGHNT, CDR2 YYREEE (reference sequence). V was trimmed by 2 bases and J by 6 bases, leaving 18 bases between them. The CDR3 DNA is TGTGCCAGCAGCTTTAGGGACCTCGCGGGGAGAAACATTCAGTACTTC. Protein sequence: CASSFRDLAGRNIQYF.

The CDR3 DNA follows: TGTGCCAGCAGCTTAAGCTTCGGGGATGAGCAGTTCTTC. Translating gives CASSLSFGDEQFF. The chain is built from TRBV7-9 and TRBJ2-1; D may be TRBD2 (5 bases). V lost 2 bases, J lost 8 bases, and 10 bases lay in between. Germline V gene sequence: CDR1 SEHNR, CDR2 FQNEAQ (reference sequence). This CDR3 has 13 residues.

This clone showed up just once. The chain has TRBV29-1 and TRBJ1-2, with a possible D match to TRBD1 (5 bases). The CDR3 covers 13 residues. Germline V CDR1 and CDR2: SQVTM, ANQGSEA. V gave up 6 bases and J gave up 1 base, with 12 bases separating them. CDR3 protein: CSVGDAFNYGYTF. CDR3 coding DNA: TGCAGCGTCGGGGACGCCTTTAACTATGGCTACACCTTC.

The genes are TRBV7-9 and TRBJ2-1; no clear D. Trimming stripped 2 bases from V and 0 bases from J, with 11 bases between. The CDR3 contains 16 residues. The germline gives CDR1 SEHNR, CDR2 FQNEAQ (reference sequence). CDR3 protein: CASSLMRRLSYNEQFF. CDR3 nucleotide sequence: TGTGCCAGCAGCTTAATGAGGCGTCTCTCCTACAATGAGCAGTTCTTC.

This rearrangement joins TRBV19 to TRBJ2-2; D perhaps matches TRBD2 (6 bases). Germline lookup yields CDR1 LNHDA and CDR2 SQIVND (reference sequence). The CDR3 length is 14 residues. V lost 5 bases, J lost 6 bases, and 13 bases lay in between. The CDR3 reads CASSPGTPAGELFF. The DNA of the CDR3 is TGTGCCAGTAGTCCCGGGACTCCCGCCGGGGAGCTGTTTTTT.

This chain links TRBV15 with TRBJ2-1; tentatively, D is TRBD1 (5 bases). From germline, CDR1 is LNHNV and CDR2 YYDKDF (reference sequence). CDR3 length: 15 residues. The ends were cut back, 0 bases at V and 4 bases at J, with 10 bases in the middle. The CDR3 sequence: CATSRDRGAYNEQFF. CDR3 in DNA: TGTGCCACCAGCAGAGATAGGGGCGCATACAATGAGCAGTTCTTC.

The J gene is TRBJ1-4, the V gene TRBV9, with TRBD1 matching over 7 bases. Looked up from germline, CDR1 is SGDLS and CDR2 is YYNGEE. The J segment lost 14 bases and the V segment lost 3 bases, leaving 10 bases of the junction unmatched. CDR3 length equals 13 residues. The CDR3 is CASSAYPTGDLFF. CDR3 in DNA: TGTGCCAGCAGCGCCTACCCCACAGGGGATCTGTTTTTT.

J is TRBJ2-2 and V is TRBV29-1; possibly TRBD1 for D (5 bases). V lost 4 bases and J lost 3, with 9 bases in between. This CDR3 spans 13 amino acids. Germline CDR1 and CDR2: SQVTM and ANQGSEA. CDR3 in amino acids: CSVVGQDTGELFF. In DNA, the CDR3 is TGCAGCGTTGTGGGGCAGGACACCGGGGAGCTGTTTTTT.

The CDR3: CASTQRIATGELFF. The CDR3 DNA reads as TGTGCCAGCACCCAGCGGATTGCCACCGGGGAGCTGTTTTTT. This sequence joins TRBV7-9 and TRBJ2-2; tentative D call: TRBD2 (5 bases). V gave up 7 bases and J gave up 4 bases, with 13 bases separating them. The CDR3 runs 14 residues. Germline V CDR1 and CDR2: SEHNR, FQNEAQ (reference sequence).